This T cell receptor beta chain was found in a study of shared clonotypes between healthy human individuals. The CDR3 consists of 16 residues. Each cell subset's genomic DNA was divided evenly among several immunoSEQ plates. Using immunoSEQ multiplex PCR, the repertoire was profiled, and TCRdb retains in-frame clones only, with some absent. There are fewer than 650,000 clones in the sample; 76% occur only once, and over 10% lies in the top ten. All donors were Caucasian adults living in Nashville, Tennessee. This clone was seen only a few times. Its antigen is unknown. Study-wide findings and caveats: The researchers took only blood, and tissue repertoires probably look different. The genetic and exposure-history diversity represented was limited by few donors.

The chain uses TRBV12-2 and TRBJ2-7. TRBV12-2 is a pseudogene segment. This clonotype was sampled from a woman aged 40 to 50 in good health. Some clones in this sample may be carry-over from other donors' samples. The sample consisted of PBMCs. The CDR3 DNA reads TGTGCAAGTCGCTTGGGTGACCAGGGACGGGACTACGAGCAGTACTTC. Its translation: CASRLGDQGRDYEQYF.